These T cell receptor beta chains were read from a single sample in a study of T-cell memory formation after mild COVID-19. One entry per CDR3 protein results from TCRdb running MiXCR on the 5' RACE reads. The sample comprises 450,000 to 650,000 distinct CDR3 sequences, about 22% of which are singletons, and 7.5% to 9.5% rests with the top ten. The specimen sequenced was PBMCs or a T cell subset sorted from them (not recorded which). These receptors all come from an adult woman who had mild COVID-19 (a few samples of this study predate the infection). Cell type and time point are not known. Each CDR3 is given with its conserved first and last residue. D genes are given only for firm matches. Part of the rows lack a size; the others show once, few, many or a class for expanded clones.

TRBJ2-5 TRBV2 . . CASSDRRLETQYF TGTGCCAGCAGTGACAGGAGGCTGGAGACCCAGTACTTC
TRBJ2-1 TRBV4-1 . TRBD2 CASSPPGTRAEQFF TGCGCCAGCAGCCCTCCCGGGACTAGAGCTGAGCAGTTCTTC
TRBJ2-1 TRBV7-9 . TRBD2 CASSPERGGSYNEQFF TGTGCCAGCAGCCCAGAGCGGGGGGGCTCCTACAATGAGCAGTTCTTC
TRBJ2-5 TRBV6-6 . . CASSTRRAGETQYF TGTGCCAGCAGTACCCGCCGGGCGGGGGAGACCCAGTACTTC
TRBJ1-6 TRBV15 . . CATSSHTGNYTVLDSPLHF TGTGCCACCAGCAGCCATACCGGGAATTATACTGTTCTGGATTCACCCCTCCACTTT
TRBJ2-1 TRBV20-1 many TRBD2 CSARVAGVRRYNEQFF TGCAGTGCTAGAGTCGCGGGAGTTCGAAGATACAATGAGCAGTTCTTC
TRBJ1-5 TRBV21-1 once . CASSQHRVRGYDQPQHF TGTGCCAGCAGCCAGCATAGAGTCAGGGGGTACGATCAGCCCCAGCATTTT
TRBJ2-3 TRBV5-5 few TRBD1 CASSVPSTRDRPPQSQYF TGTGCCAGCAGCGTGCCTTCTACCCGGGACAGGCCACCCCAGTCGCAGTATTTT
TRBJ2-2 TRBV27 . . CASSLDSWGGELFF TGTGCCAGCAGCTTAGACTCTTGGGGCGGGGAGCTGTTTTTT
TRBJ2-7 TRBV2 few TRBD2 CASSGGLAAYEQYF TGTGCCAGCAGTGGGGGACTAGCTGCTTACGAGCAGTACTTC
TRBJ2-3 TRBV25-1 many . CASSRRDTQYF TGTGCCAGCAGTCGTAGAGATACGCAGTATTTT
TRBJ1-4 TRBV19 few . CASSLRAANEKLFF TGTGCCAGTAGCCTAAGGGCGGCTAATGAAAAACTGTTTTTT
TRBJ2-1 TRBV5-1 many TRBD2 CASSSGLPGLADYNEQFF TGCGCCAGCAGCTCGGGACTGCCGGGACTAGCGGATTACAATGAGCAGTTCTTC
TRBJ2-1 TRBV4-2 . TRBD2 CASSQDTRLAGDNEQFF TGTGCCAGCAGCCAAGATACTAGACTAGCGGGGGACAATGAGCAGTTCTTC
TRBJ2-2 TRBV7-2 . . CASRYDSAGELFF TGTGCCAGCAGATACGACAGTGCCGGGGAGCTGTTTTTT
TRBJ2-3 TRBV7-6 few . CASNPGGGGNTQYF TGTGCCAGCAACCCAGGGGGGGGTGGAAATACGCAGTATTTT
TRBJ2-4 TRBV20-1 few . CSAIEQIAKNIQYF TGCAGTGCTATAGAGCAGATAGCCAAAAACATTCAGTACTTC
TRBJ2-1 TRBV29-1 . . CSVRTTSLYNEQFF TGCAGCGTTCGAACCACTAGCCTCTACAATGAGCAGTTCTTC
TRBJ2-1 TRBV20-1 . . CSARDMGRKNEQFF TGCAGTGCTAGAGATATGGGGAGGAAAAATGAGCAGTTCTTC
TRBJ2-3 TRBV10-3 . . CAISDPGQLGGDTQYF TGTGCCATCAGTGATCCCGGACAACTAGGGGGAGATACGCAGTATTTT
TRBJ2-1 TRBV7-2 . TRBD2 CASSLTGLATNEQFF TGTGCCAGCAGCTTAACGGGACTAGCGACCAATGAGCAGTTCTTC
TRBJ2-7 TRBV6-1 few TRBD2 CASSEYVSGGPYEQYF TGTGCCAGCAGTGAATATGTTAGCGGGGGACCCTACGAGCAGTACTTC
TRBJ2-1 TRBV6-2/TRBV6-3 few TRBD2 CASRKLATYNEQFF TGTGCCAGCAGGAAACTAGCGACGTACAATGAGCAGTTCTTC
TRBJ2-1 TRBV4-2 . . CASSQETRSYNEQFF TGTGCCAGCAGCCAAGAGACTAGATCCTACAATGAGCAGTTCTTC
TRBJ2-7 TRBV25-1 once TRBD2 CASSEWASGSSYEQYF TGTGCCAGCAGTGAATGGGCTAGCGGGAGCTCCTACGAGCAGTACTTC
TRBJ2-5 TRBV11-2 few . CASSLVGLALGTQYF TGTGCCAGCAGCTTAGTAGGTTTAGCTCTTGGGACCCAGTACTTC
TRBJ2-7 TRBV7-2 . TRBD2 CASSLGPASGGKYEQYF TGTGCCAGCAGCTTAGGACCGGCTAGCGGGGGGAAGTACGAGCAGTACTTC
TRBJ1-1 TRBV6-5 many . CASSYSGAGRGWGNTEAFF TGTGCCAGCAGTTACTCTGGTGCGGGCAGGGGATGGGGGAACACTGAAGCTTTCTTT
TRBJ1-2 TRBV12-3/TRBV12-4 few . CASSLEINYGYTF TGTGCCAGCAGCCTCGAAATAAACTATGGCTACACCTTC
TRBJ2-7 TRBV20-1 few . CSARDVEAEQYF TGCAGTGCTAGAGATGTAGAGGCCGAGCAGTACTTC
TRBJ1-2 TRBV12-3/TRBV12-4 . . CASSLALKGPGYTF TGTGCCAGCAGTTTAGCGCTGAAGGGACCGGGCTACACCTTC
TRBJ2-7 TRBV7-9 . TRBD1 CASSLGGQREQYF TGTGCCAGCAGCTTAGGGGGACAGCGCGAGCAGTACTTC
TRBJ1-1 TRBV12-3/TRBV12-4 . . CASSLDLGTEAFF TGTGCCAGCAGTTTAGACCTCGGCACTGAAGCTTTCTTT
TRBJ1-2 TRBV20-1 . . CSASREATALNYGYTF TGCAGTGCTAGTAGGGAAGCTACAGCTTTAAACTATGGCTACACCTTC
TRBJ2-7 TRBV20-1 few TRBD2 CSATSGRAQYEQYF TGCAGTGCCACTAGCGGGAGGGCTCAGTACGAGCAGTACTTC
TRBJ2-2 TRBV12-3/TRBV12-4 . . CASSLGQRKNTGELFF TGTGCCAGCAGTTTAGGACAGCGAAAGAACACCGGGGAGCTGTTTTTT
TRBJ2-2 TRBV7-6 . . CASSVGSPSGELFF TGTGCCAGCAGCGTCGGGTCACCCTCTGGGGAGCTGTTTTTT
TRBJ2-1 TRBV12-3/TRBV12-4 many . CASSLGGRGDEQFF TGTGCCAGCAGTTTAGGGGGCAGGGGCGATGAGCAGTTCTTC
TRBJ1-2 TRBV5-5 . . CASSLEVLGYGYTF TGTGCCAGCAGCTTGGAAGTACTGGGCTATGGCTACACCTTC
TRBJ2-3 TRBV6-5 . TRBD2 CASSGPLAGRADTQYF TGTGCCAGCAGTGGCCCACTAGCGGGGAGGGCTGATACGCAGTATTTT
TRBJ2-1 TRBV19 few . CASSIPGTGEQFF TGTGCCAGTAGTATACCCGGGACTGGTGAGCAGTTCTTC
TRBJ1-1 TRBV7-8 few . CASTWTGTRNTEAFF TGTGCCAGCACCTGGACCGGGACCAGGAACACTGAAGCTTTCTTT
TRBJ2-2 TRBV15 many . CATSRDGLAGELFF TGTGCCACCAGCAGAGATGGGTTAGCCGGGGAGCTGTTTTTT
TRBJ2-7 TRBV9 few TRBD2 CASSASGSYEQYF TGTGCCAGCAGCGCTAGCGGGAGTTACGAGCAGTACTTC
TRBJ2-7 TRBV4-1 . . CASSQRGTSYEQYF TGCGCCAGCAGCCAACGCGGGACCTCCTACGAGCAGTACTTC
TRBJ2-6 TRBV25-1 many . CASSAPVSGGSGANVLTF TGTGCCAGCAGCGCCCCTGTTAGTGGGGGTTCTGGGGCCAACGTCCTGACTTTC
TRBJ2-3 TRBV5-6 . . CASSPSGWDTQYF TGTGCCAGCAGCCCGTCGGGGTGGGATACGCAGTATTTT
TRBJ2-3 TRBV6-6 . TRBD1 CASSYAGGGTDTQYF TGTGCCAGCAGTTACGCAGGGGGCGGCACAGATACGCAGTATTTT
TRBJ2-3 TRBV20-1 . . CSADLQQDTQYF TGCAGTGCTGACCTTCAGCAAGATACGCAGTATTTT
TRBJ2-7 TRBV12-3/TRBV12-4 few TRBD1 CASSPVIGTGLVEQYF TGTGCCAGCAGCCCCGTCATCGGGACAGGGCTAGTGGAGCAGTACTTC
TRBJ2-5 TRBV20-1 . . CSARVGRAGETQYF TGCAGTGCTAGAGTTGGGCGCGCTGGAGAGACCCAGTACTTC
TRBJ2-3 TRBV2 . TRBD1 CASSGMRWQGARADTQYF TGTGCCAGCAGTGGAATGCGGTGGCAGGGGGCAAGGGCAGATACGCAGTATTTT
TRBJ2-7 TRBV7-2 many . CASSQEGGYEQYF TGTGCCAGCAGCCAAGAAGGGGGCTACGAGCAGTACTTC
TRBJ1-3 TRBV12-3/TRBV12-4 few TRBD1 CASSPGTDGNTIYF TGTGCCAGCAGTCCCGGGACAGATGGAAACACCATATATTTT
TRBJ1-5 TRBV24-1 few . CATSGPARDQPQHF TGTGCCACCAGTGGACCGGCAAGGGATCAGCCCCAGCATTTT
TRBJ2-1 TRBV12-3/TRBV12-4 many . CASSPRDEQFF TGTGCCAGCAGTCCCCGGGACGAGCAGTTCTTC